This is a list of T cell receptor beta chains from one sample in a study of cytomegalovirus exposure and HLA in healthy donors. Sequenced by immunoSEQ multiplex PCR; TCRdb stores in-frame clones only, minus some. The sample shows around 87,000 clones, approximately 80% of them seen only once. Material for sequencing was PBMCs. The receptor source for this set is a man aged 35-49 years in good health and CMV-seronegative. Each CDR3 is given with its conserved first and last residue. D genes are given only for firm matches. Size is omitted from some rows. Given values are once, few, many or a class for expanded clones.

>.|TRBJ2-7|.|TRBV7-2
CASSLARMYEQYF
TGTGCCAGCAGCTTAGCCAGAATGTACGAGCAGTACTTC
>TRBD2|TRBJ2-7|.|TRBV7-6
CASSLSSGLAGNYEQYF
TGTGCCAGCAGCTTATCAAGTGGACTAGCGGGGAATTACGAGCAGTACTTC
>.|TRBJ2-5|.|TRBV4-2
CASSQRSEETQYF
TGTGCCAGCAGCCAACGCAGCGAAGAGACCCAGTACTTC
>.|TRBJ1-2|.|TRBV5-1
CASSLDRGANYGYTF
TGCGCCAGCAGCTTGGATCGGGGGGCTAACTATGGCTACACCTTC
>TRBD2|TRBJ2-1|.|TRBV14
CASSLHGRGAYNEQFF
TGTGCCAGCAGCCTTCATGGGCGGGGGGCCTACAATGAGCAGTTCTTC
>.|TRBJ1-5|once|TRBV5-1
CASSLMAGSNQPQHF
TGCGCCAGCAGCTTGATGGCAGGAAGCAATCAGCCCCAGCATTTT
>.|TRBJ1-1|.|TRBV2
CASSAGLGATEAFF
TGTGCCAGCAGTGCCGGCCTGGGGGCCACTGAAGCTTTCTTT
>TRBD2|TRBJ2-1|.|TRBV7-3
CASSLTLSGGATEQFF
TGTGCCAGCAGCTTAACGTTAAGCGGGGGGGCCACTGAGCAGTTCTTC
>.|TRBJ2-5|few|TRBV7-2
CASSLVHWTEGETQYF
TGTGCCAGCAGCTTAGTTCACTGGACAGAAGGGGAGACCCAGTACTTC
>TRBD2|TRBJ2-3|.|TRBV5-1
CASSSGLALSADTQYF
TGCGCCAGCAGCTCCGGACTAGCTCTAAGTGCAGATACGCAGTATTTT
>.|TRBJ1-2|once|TRBV2
CASSVGQGNYGYTF
TGTGCCAGCAGTGTGGGGCAGGGAAACTATGGCTACACCTTC
>.|TRBJ1-1|.|TRBV19
CASSITARAAPNTEAFF
TGTGCCAGTAGTATTACCGCCAGGGCCGCACCAAACACTGAAGCTTTCTTT
>.|TRBJ2-7|once|TRBV27
CASSLSKGTYSYEQYF
TGTGCCAGCAGTTTATCGAAGGGGACTTACTCCTACGAGCAGTACTTC
>.|TRBJ1-4|few|TRBV6-1
CASSAQGVHEKLFF
TGTGCCAGCAGTGCCCAGGGTGTGCATGAAAAACTGTTTTTT
>TRBD1|TRBJ1-2|.|TRBV10-3
CAIRDPGQGNTNYGYTF
TGTGCCATCAGGGACCCGGGACAGGGAAACACTAACTATGGCTACACCTTC
>TRBD1|TRBJ2-7|few|TRBV25-1
CASHSPTGGFYEQYF
TGTGCCAGCCACTCCCCGACAGGGGGATTCTACGAGCAGTACTTC
>.|TRBJ1-5|.|TRBV27
CASSLGAGRQPQHF
TGTGCCAGCAGTTTAGGGGCAGGGCGGCAGCCCCAGCATTTT
>TRBD2|TRBJ2-5|.|TRBV15
CATSPGVAGPQETQYF
TGTGCCACCAGCCCCGGAGTAGCGGGGCCCCAAGAGACCCAGTACTTC
>TRBD1|TRBJ2-2|few|TRBV7-7
CASSEGQGNTGELFF
TGTGCCAGCAGCGAGGGACAGGGAAACACCGGGGAGCTGTTTTTT
>TRBD1|TRBJ2-5|.|TRBV7-9
CSSSARDRNQETQYF
TGTTCCAGCAGCGCCCGGGACAGGAACCAAGAGACCCAGTACTTC
>TRBD1|TRBJ1-2|.|TRBV5-1
CASSNGGQENYGYTF
TGCGCCAGCAGCAACGGAGGACAGGAGAATTATGGCTACACCTTC
>TRBD2|TRBJ2-7|.|TRBV27
CASSRLADYEQYF
TGTGCCAGCAGTCGGCTAGCGGATTACGAGCAGTACTTC
>TRBD2|TRBJ2-7|.|TRBV28
CASSFLRGGLHEQYF
TGTGCCAGCAGTTTCCTGCGGGGGGGACTCCACGAGCAGTACTTC
>.|TRBJ2-1|.|TRBV5-1
CASSSPKTSYNEQFF
TGCGCCAGCAGTTCCCCCAAGACTAGCTACAATGAGCAGTTCTTC
>.|TRBJ2-7|.|TRBV9
CASSESDRSYEQYF
TGTGCCAGCAGCGAAAGTGACAGATCCTACGAGCAGTACTTC
>TRBD2|TRBJ2-1|.|TRBV25-1
CASSELGAGPGEDEQFF
TGTGCCAGCAGTGAATTGGGAGCGGGGCCGGGGGAAGATGAGCAGTTCTTC
>.|TRBJ2-7|.|TRBV27
CASSFLGGSYEQYF
TGTGCCAGCAGTTTTTTGGGGGGCTCCTACGAGCAGTACTTC
>.|TRBJ1-2|.|TRBV5-1
CASSPATLEDGYTF
TGCGCCAGCAGCCCTGCTACTTTGGAGGATGGCTACACCTTC
>.|TRBJ1-2|.|TRBV6-6
CASSSSTGGYYGYTF
.
>TRBD2|TRBJ2-7|few|TRBV7-9
CASTMGGITYEQYF
TGTGCCAGCACCATGGGGGGGATCACCTACGAGCAGTACTTC
>.|TRBJ2-7|once|TRBV27
CASSHGGLRREQYF
TGTGCCAGCAGTCACGGGGGGCTGAGAAGGGAGCAGTACTTC
>.|TRBJ2-7|.|TRBV5-1
CASSPGVGSEQYF
TGCGCCAGCAGCCCCGGGGTTGGGTCCGAGCAGTACTTC
>TRBD2|TRBJ2-7|.|TRBV7-2
CASSPDGGAPYEQYF
TGTGCCAGCAGCCCAGACGGGGGGGCCCCCTACGAGCAGTACTTC
>.|TRBJ2-1|.|TRBV27
CASSLRMAGYNEQFF
TGTGCCAGCAGTTTAAGGATGGCAGGATACAATGAGCAGTTCTTC
>TRBD1|TRBJ2-5|.|TRBV18
CASSPSQQGAGETQYF
TGTGCCAGCTCACCGTCTCAACAGGGGGCGGGTGAGACCCAGTACTTC
>TRBD1|TRBJ1-2|.|TRBV5-6
CASSRDSRAYTF
TGTGCCAGCAGCCGGGACAGTCGCGCCTACACCTTC
>.|TRBJ2-7|.|TRBV4-3
CASSQGSYDEQYF
TGCGCCAGCTCCCAGGGAAGCTACGACGAGCAGTACTTC
>.|TRBJ1-6|.|TRBV5-1
CASSLVGVGSGSPLHF
TGCGCCAGCAGCTTGGTGGGGGTCGGGAGTGGTTCACCCCTCCACTTT